These 21 T cell receptor beta chains share one sample of origin, sequenced in a study of molecular identifiers for immune sequencing clone quantification. Each CDR3 protein gets one entry after TCRdb re-called the PCR reads with MiXCR. This sample has 460,000 or so distinct CDR3 sequences; roughly 23% occur once, and the top ten carry around 0.84%. What was sequenced was naive CD8+ T cells from blood, with Jurkat cell RNA spiked in. The subset denotes: FACS-sorted CD8+CD4-CCR7+CD45RA+ naive T cells. Receptor source: a human donor in good health. Some libraries in this study had Jurkat cell RNA spiked in.

The chain employs TRBV4-3 and TRBJ2-7, with TRBD1 matching 8 bases. The length of the CDR3 is 14 residues. The V segment lost 0 bases and the J segment 7 bases; nucleotides outside the gene matches: 5. Germline V gene lookup returns CDR1 LGHNA and CDR2 YSLEER. CDR3 sequence: CASSQDRGLGEQYF. CDR3 DNA: TGCGCCAGCAGCCAAGACAGGGGGCTGGGGGAGCAGTACTTC.

In its sample, this clonotype was seen a few times. V and J are TRBV30 and TRBJ2-1; the D is unclear. The germline V gene encodes CDR1 GTSNPN and CDR2 SVGIG (reference sequence). The CDR3 is made up of 14 amino acids. Trimming shortened V by 0 bases and J by 15 bases, and 21 bases separated the two germline ends. The CDR3 loop is CAWSVPASAYALFF. In DNA, the CDR3 is TGTGCCTGGAGTGTGCCGGCGAGTGCATACGCCCTGTTCTTC.

This clonotype was picked up a small number of times. The CDR3 nucleotides read TGTGCCAGCAGGGAGGACCTTTCCTCTGGAAACACCATATATTTT. Amino acids: CASREDLSSGNTIYF. The V gene is TRBV6-1, the J gene TRBJ1-3; D uncertain. V was trimmed by 6 bases and J by 0 bases, leaving 12 bases between them. CDR1 is MNHNS and CDR2 is SASEGT in the germline V gene. The CDR3 length is 15 residues.

V and J are TRBV12-5 and TRBJ2-4, with 7 bases lining up with TRBD1. V was clipped by 7 bases and J by 0 bases; unmatched bases: 15. This CDR3 region has 18 residues. Germline V lookup: CDR1 LGHNT, CDR2 FRNRAP. CDR3 sequence reads: CASDRRGLGQLAKNIQYF. The CDR3, as DNA: TGTGCTAGTGACCGAAGGGGGCTTGGACAGTTAGCCAAAAACATTCAGTACTTC.

J is TRBJ2-1 and V is TRBV12-3 or TRBV12-4; unclear D gene. The CDR3 sequence is 13 residues long. V was trimmed by 5 bases and J by 12 bases, leaving 17 bases between them. CDR3 in amino acids: CASSPPTESGQFF. The CDR3 coding sequence is TGTGCCAGCAGTCCCCCGACGGAATCCGGGCAGTTCTTC.

This clonotype came up a few times. The J gene is TRBJ1-4, the V gene TRBV7-6; D is perhaps TRBD1 (6 bases). Trimming cost V 3 bases and J 3 bases, with 14 bases left between them. The CDR3 sequence is 16 residues long. The germline CDR1 and CDR2 sequences are SGHVS and FNYEAQ. The CDR3 reads CASSFSAGAPNEKLFF. DNA of the CDR3: TGTGCCAGCAGCTTCTCGGCAGGGGCCCCTAATGAAAAACTGTTTTTT. The whole variable domain, filled in from reference TRBV7-6 and TRBJ1-4, reads GAGVSQSPRYKVTKRGQDVALRCDPISGHVSLYWYRQALGQGPEFLTYFNYEAQQDKSGLPNDRFSAERPEGSISTLTIQRTEQRDSAMYRCASSFSAGAPNEKLFFGSGTQLSVL.

This clonotype showed up many times. This chain connects TRBV19 to TRBJ2-3; possible D gene TRBD2, 5 bases. The CDR3 runs to 15 residues. V was pared by 4 bases and J by 2 bases, with 13 bases between. Germline V CDR1 and CDR2: LNHDA, SQIVND (reference sequence). CDR3 residues: CASSSLATSTDTQYF. In DNA, the CDR3 is TGTGCCAGTAGTAGTTTAGCGACGTCCACAGATACGCAGTATTTT. The variable domain in full, with the rest retrieved from reference TRBV19 and TRBJ2-3, is DGGITQSPKYLFRKEGQNVTLSCEQNLNHDAMYWYRQDPGQGLRLIYYSQIVNDFQKGDIAEGYSVSREKKESFPLTVTSAQKNPTAFYLCASSSLATSTDTQYFGPGTRLTVL.

In DNA, the CDR3 is TGTGCCAGTAGTATAGGGACACAGCACTACAATGAGCAGTTCTTC. The encoded protein is CASSIGTQHYNEQFF. This rearrangement joins TRBV19 to TRBJ2-1, with D tentatively TRBD1 (5 bases). Germline V gene sequence: CDR1 LNHDA, CDR2 SQIVND (reference sequence). The CDR3 has 15 residues. The V end was cut by 1 base, the J end by 3 bases, with 10 bases between.

This clonotype appeared a few times. The chain has TRBV25-1 and TRBJ2-5; the D gene is possibly TRBD2 (5 bases). Trimming shortened V by 4 bases and J by 1 base, and 10 bases separated the two germline ends. The CDR3 consists of 14 residues. Germline assignment: CDR1 MGHDK and CDR2 SYGVNS. The CDR3 nucleotides read TGTGCCAGCAGTGGACCGGGATTCCAAGAGACCCAGTACTTC. This encodes CASSGPGFQETQYF.

This CDR3 is CASSPWDKDVILPQHF. The CDR3 DNA reads as TGTGCCAGCAGCCCCTGGGACAAGGACGTTATATTGCCCCAGCATTTT. The chain employs TRBV7-8 and TRBJ1-5; possible D gene TRBD1, 6 bases. Germline V lookup: CDR1 SGHVS, CDR2 FQNEAQ. Trimming removed 5 bases at V and 9 bases at J, with 23 bases between. CDR3 length: 16 amino acids.

This clonotype has only a few counts. The V gene is TRBV3-2, the J gene TRBJ2-3; the table's D call TRBD2 went unverified against the DNA. TRBV3-2 is recorded as a pseudogene. The CDR3 is 19 amino acids. In DNA, the CDR3 is TGTGCCAGCAGCCCCGACGAACCTAGCGGGAGGATTGATACAGATACGCAGTATTTT. Residues: CASSPDEPSGRIDTDTQYF.

This clonotype has ten or more counts. The rearrangement uses TRBV5-6 and TRBJ2-7; D may be TRBD1 or TRBD2 (5 bases each). Germline V gives CDR1 SGHDT, CDR2 YYEEEE. This CDR3 is built from 14 residues. V was clipped by 6 bases and J by 3 bases, with 16 bases between them. The CDR3 nucleotides read TGTGCCAGCACTCCGGGACCAAGTAACTACGAGCAGTACTTC. It encodes CASTPGPSNYEQYF.

This clonotype was seen many times. Written as DNA, the CDR3 is TGTGCCAGCAGCCATCCGTGGGAAGGGTTGACAGATACGCAGTATTTT. It encodes CASSHPWEGLTDTQYF. The chain carries TRBV7-9 and TRBJ2-3; no reliable D call. The V end lost 5 bases, the J end lost 3 bases, and 18 bases lay between the germline ends. Germline V lookup: CDR1 SEHNR, CDR2 FQNEAQ (reference sequence). The CDR3 is 16 residues long.

This clonotype was seen ten or more times. The rearrangement links TRBV2 to TRBJ2-3; TRBD2 matches 8 bases. CDR3 length: 15 residues. The germline gives CDR1 SNHLY, CDR2 FYNNEI. Trimming at V came to 3 bases and at J to 2 bases, leaving 4 bases not matched to a gene. The CDR3 loop reads CASSELAGSTDTQYF. DNA of the CDR3: TGTGCCAGCAGTGAGTTAGCGGGGTCCACAGATACGCAGTATTTT.

In its sample, this clonotype was seen many times. The chain couples TRBV4-3 to TRBJ2-7; D is perhaps TRBD1 or TRBD2 (6 bases each). Between the trimmed V and J ends, which lost 0 bases and 5 bases, there was a span of 11 bases. The CDR3 is 14 residues long. CDR1 and CDR2 (germline): LGHNA, YSLEER. CDR3 in amino acids: CASSQDGGLDEQYF. As DNA, the CDR3 is TGCGCCAGCAGCCAAGATGGGGGGCTGGACGAGCAGTACTTC.

The chain couples TRBV20-1 to TRBJ2-1, with TRBD2 matching over 10 bases. The CDR3 consists of 19 residues. Trimming at V came to 0 bases and at J to 3 bases, leaving 14 bases not matched to a gene. Germline V gives CDR1 DFQATT, CDR2 SNEGSKA (reference sequence). In DNA, the CDR3 is TGCAGTGCTAGAGATCTGGGACTAGCGCTCCCCAAGGGCTACAATGAGCAGTTCTTC. It translates to CSARDLGLALPKGYNEQFF.

This rearrangement joins TRBV11-2 to TRBJ2-3; the match to TRBD2 covers 8 bases. This CDR3 spans 15 amino acids. Germline V gene data show CDR1 as SGHAT and CDR2 as FQNNGV. Trimming cost V 5 bases and J 4 bases; bases outside gene matches: 8. The CDR3 is CASSATGGRADTQYF. In DNA, the CDR3 is TGTGCCAGCAGCGCGACGGGGGGGCGGGCAGATACGCAGTATTTT.

A few counts support this clonotype. This sequence joins TRBV19 and TRBJ2-2; TRBD1 matches 7 bases. CDR3 size: 14 residues. The V segment lost 8 bases and the J segment 0 bases; nucleotides outside the gene matches: 3. The V gene's germline CDR1 is LNHDA and CDR2 SQIVND (reference sequence). DNA of the CDR3: TGTGCCAGTGCGACAGGGTCGAACACCGGGGAGCTGTTTTTT. Translated, it gives CASATGSNTGELFF.

In this sample, this clonotype turned up many times. The V and J genes are TRBV11-3 and TRBJ2-7; D may match TRBD1 or TRBD2 (5 bases each). The CDR3 runs 14 residues. V gave up 5 bases and J gave up 3 bases, with 14 bases separating them. Germline loops: CDR1 SGHNT, CDR2 YENEEA. In DNA, the CDR3 is TGTGCCAGCAGCCCTCGGGACCGCTTCTACGAGCAGTACTTC. Residues: CASSPRDRFYEQYF.

J is TRBJ2-3 and V is TRBV15, with 8 bases aligning to TRBD2. The CDR3 runs 17 residues. V was clipped by 5 bases and J by 4 bases; unmatched bases: 14. Per the germline V gene, CDR1 is LNHNV and CDR2 is YYDKDF (reference sequence). Here the CDR3 reads CATSFGSGTRIPDTQYF. The CDR3 DNA follows: TGTGCCACCAGCTTTGGAAGCGGGACTAGAATCCCAGATACGCAGTATTTT.

Ten or more counts support this clonotype. J is TRBJ2-6 and V is TRBV5-1; D gene ambiguous. V was shortened by 2 bases and J by 0 bases, with 3 bases between the two germline ends. This CDR3 is 14 amino acids long. The germline CDR1 and CDR2 sequences are SGHRS and YFSETQ. The CDR3 spells CASSLASGANVLTF. CDR3 nucleotide sequence: TGCGCCAGCAGCTTAGCCTCTGGGGCCAACGTCCTGACTTTC.